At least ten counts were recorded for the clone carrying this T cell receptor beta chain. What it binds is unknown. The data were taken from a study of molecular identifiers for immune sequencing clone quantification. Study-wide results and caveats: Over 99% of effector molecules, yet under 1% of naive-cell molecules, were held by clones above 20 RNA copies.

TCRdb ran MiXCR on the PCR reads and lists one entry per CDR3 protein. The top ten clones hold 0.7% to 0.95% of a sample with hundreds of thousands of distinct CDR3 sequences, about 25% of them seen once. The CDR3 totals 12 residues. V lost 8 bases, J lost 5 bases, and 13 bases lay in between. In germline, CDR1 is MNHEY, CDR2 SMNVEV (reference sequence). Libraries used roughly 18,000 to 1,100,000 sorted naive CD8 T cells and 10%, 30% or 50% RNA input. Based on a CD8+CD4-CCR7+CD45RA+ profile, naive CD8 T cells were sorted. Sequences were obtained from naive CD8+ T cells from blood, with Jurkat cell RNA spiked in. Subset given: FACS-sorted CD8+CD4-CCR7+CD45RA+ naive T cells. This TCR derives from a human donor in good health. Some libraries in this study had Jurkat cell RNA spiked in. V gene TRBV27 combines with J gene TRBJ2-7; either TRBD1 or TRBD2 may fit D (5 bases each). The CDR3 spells CASRDLAHEQYF. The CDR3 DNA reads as TGTGCCAGCCGGGACCTGGCCCACGAGCAGTACTTC.